A selection of T cell receptor beta chains follows, all from one sample in a study of shared clonotypes between healthy human individuals. Profiling relied on immunoSEQ multiplex PCR, and the TCRdb table lists in-frame clones only, not all of them. The sample has 750,000 to 1,000,000 clones, more than 85% seen once. The source material was naive CD8+ T cells sorted from blood. These receptors were taken from a young man in good health. Each CDR3 is given with its conserved first and last residue. The D gene is left open where the match is weak. A row's size may be missing; if present it is once, few, many or a size class.

size,J,D,V,DNA,CDR3
.,TRBJ1-1,.,TRBV11-2,TGTGCCAGCAGCTTAGAAGGCCCCGGTGGTGAAGCTTTCTTT,CASSLEGPGGEAFF
.,TRBJ2-5,.,TRBV12-5,TGTGCTAGTGGTAGCACAGAAAGCCAAGAGACCCAGTACTTC,CASGSTESQETQYF
.,TRBJ2-1,.,TRBV28,TGTGCCAGCAGCCCCGATGTCAATGAGCAGTTCTTC,CASSPDVNEQFF
.,TRBJ1-5,TRBD1,TRBV5-1,TGCGCCAGCAGCTTGGGGACAGGCCACAATCAGCCCCAGCATTTT,CASSLGTGHNQPQHF
once,TRBJ1-1,.,TRBV2,TGTGCCAACCGGGACACAAACACTGAAGCTTTCTTT,CANRDTNTEAFF
.,TRBJ1-1,.,TRBV7-3,TGTGCCAGCAGCTTACGGCCAGAGAACACTGAAGCTTTCTTT,CASSLRPENTEAFF
.,TRBJ2-1,TRBD1,TRBV7-2,TGTGCCAGCAGCTTAGCAGGGACAGAATACAATGAGCAGTTCTTC,CASSLAGTEYNEQFF
.,TRBJ2-6,.,TRBV10-2,TGCGCCAGCAGTGGGCCCCCCTGGGCCAACGTCCTGACTTTC,CASSGPPWANVLTF
once,TRBJ1-3,.,TRBV18,TGTGCCAGCTCACCACCGGGGAGCTCTGGAAACACCATATATTTT,CASSPPGSSGNTIYF
.,TRBJ2-7,.,TRBV10-3,TGTGCCATCAACAGCGAACGATCCTACGAGCAGTACTTC,CAINSERSYEQYF
.,TRBJ2-2,TRBD2,TRBV9,TGTGCCAGCAGCGGGCGGACTAGCGGGAGTCACGGGGAGCTGTTTTTT,CASSGRTSGSHGELFF
.,TRBJ2-1,.,TRBV5-8,TGTGCCAGCAGCTTTCGGGGGGCGCACAATGAGCAGTTCTTC,CASSFRGAHNEQFF
.,TRBJ2-1,TRBD1,TRBV7-9,TGTGCCAGCAGCTTAGGAAATCAGGGGGTGTACAATGAGCAGTTCTTC,CASSLGNQGVYNEQFF
.,TRBJ1-5,TRBD1,TRBV7-9,TGTGCCAGCAGCTCGTGGACAGGGGAGCCCTGGGAAAGCAATCAGCCCCAGCATTTT,CASSSWTGEPWESNQPQHF
.,TRBJ1-1,.,TRBV7-9,TGTGCCACCCAAACAGAGACAGGCATTGAAGCTTTCTTT,CATQTETGIEAFF
.,TRBJ2-5,.,TRBV2,TGTGCCAGCAGTGATAGTCAGGCCGAAGAGACCCAGTACTTC,CASSDSQAEETQYF
.,TRBJ1-2,TRBD1,TRBV10-3,TGTGCCATCATGAAGACGAGGACAGGGAGAGGCTACACCTTC,CAIMKTRTGRGYTF
.,TRBJ2-2,TRBD2,TRBV4-1,TGCGCCAGCAGCCAACCTAGCGGGAGTGTCCCCCCCGGGGAGCTGTTTTTT,CASSQPSGSVPPGELFF
.,TRBJ1-1,.,TRBV7-2,TGTGCCAGCAGCCTTAACACTGAAGCTTTCTTT,CASSLNTEAFF
.,TRBJ2-7,.,TRBV5-6,TGTGCCAGCAGGCCAAGGGACGGGTACTCCTACGAGCAGTACTTC,CASRPRDGYSYEQYF
.,TRBJ1-1,.,TRBV30,TGTGCCTGGAGTGGAGGGGGGACTGAAGCTTTCTTT,CAWSGGGTEAFF
.,TRBJ2-3,.,TRBV7-9,TGTGCCAGCAGCCAACTAGAGAGCGGGCTATTCACAGATACGCAGTATTTT,CASSQLESGLFTDTQYF
.,TRBJ2-2,.,TRBV7-8,TGTGCCAGCAGCTCCTGGGGAGGTTTAAGCGGGGAGCTGTTTTTT,CASSSWGGLSGELFF
.,TRBJ2-1,TRBD2,TRBV30,TGTGCCTGGACTAGACTAGCGGAGTACAATGAGCAGTTCTTC,CAWTRLAEYNEQFF
.,TRBJ1-1,.,TRBV7-2,TGTGCCAGCAGCTTGGAGTGGGGGGCGGCCACTGAAGCTTTCTTT,CASSLEWGAATEAFF
once,TRBJ2-7,TRBD2,TRBV6-6,TGTGCCAGCAGTTGGCGACTAGCGGACTACGAGCAGTACTTC,CASSWRLADYEQYF
once,TRBJ1-5,.,TRBV10-3,TGTGCCAGTGGGACGGCAAGCAATCAGCCCCAGCATTTT,CASGTASNQPQHF
.,TRBJ2-7,TRBD1,TRBV12-5,TGTGCTAGTGGTTTGGGACAGGGGCTTTCCTACGAGCAGTACTTC,CASGLGQGLSYEQYF
once,TRBJ2-3,.,TRBV13,TGTGCCAGCAGCTTGACGGAGAGGAGCACAGATACGCAGTATTTT,CASSLTERSTDTQYF
.,TRBJ2-1,TRBD2,TRBV7-9,TGTGCCAGCAGCCATGACCGGGGGGATGAGCAGTTCTTC,CASSHDRGDEQFF
.,TRBJ1-1,.,TRBV19,TGTGCCAGTAGTATATACCGGGGTACTGAAGCTTTCTTT,CASSIYRGTEAFF
.,TRBJ2-1,.,TRBV7-6,TGTGCCAGCAGGGGATCATCCTACAATGAGCAGTTCTTC,CASRGSSYNEQFF
.,TRBJ2-4,.,TRBV6-4,TGTGCCAGCAGTGATGACCATTTGAAACTTTTGATAGCCAAAAACATTCAGTACTTC,CASSDDHLKLLIAKNIQYF
.,TRBJ2-2,TRBD2,TRBV29-1,TGCAGCGTTGAACTAGCGGGAGATCACACCGGGGAGCTGTTTTTT,CSVELAGDHTGELFF
.,TRBJ1-5,.,TRBV28,TGTGCCAGCAGTTTGTACGGGACAACATATAGCAATCAGCCCCAGCATTTT,CASSLYGTTYSNQPQHF
.,TRBJ2-1,.,TRBV10-1,TGCGCCAGCAGTGGTGCCCCGGGCGCAGATTACAATGAGCAGTTCTTC,CASSGAPGADYNEQFF
.,TRBJ2-7,TRBD2,TRBV7-7,TGCGCCAGCAGCCTTACGCTAGCGGGGGCCTACGAGCAGTACTTC,CASSLTLAGAYEQYF
.,TRBJ2-3,.,TRBV19,TGTGCCAGTATCAGCACGAACACAGATACGCAGTATTTT,CASISTNTDTQYF
.,TRBJ2-2,.,TRBV28,TGTGCCAGCTTCGACCCGACGAACACCGGGGAGCTGTTTTTT,CASFDPTNTGELFF
.,TRBJ2-3,.,TRBV9,TGTGCCAGCAGCGTAGAGGAGTTCACAGATACGCAGTATTTT,CASSVEEFTDTQYF
.,TRBJ2-1,TRBD2,TRBV27,TGTGCCAGCAGCCAGAACCCTGGACTAGCGGGAATTGGGGGCAATGAGCAGTTCTTC,CASSQNPGLAGIGGNEQFF
.,TRBJ2-3,TRBD2,TRBV7-2,TGTGCCAGCAGCTTAGCAACTAGCGGAGCTAGCACAGATACGCAGTATTTT,CASSLATSGASTDTQYF
.,TRBJ2-7,TRBD1,TRBV9,TGTGCCAGCAGCCCCTGGACAGGGGAAACCTACGAGCAGTACTTC,CASSPWTGETYEQYF
.,TRBJ2-5,.,TRBV11-2,TGTGCCAGCAGCTTGGGACCGGGAGATAAAGAGACCCAGTACTTC,CASSLGPGDKETQYF
once,TRBJ2-2,.,TRBV7-9,TGTGCCAGCAGCTTAACACAGAGCACCGGGGAGCTGTTTTTT,CASSLTQSTGELFF
.,TRBJ2-3,TRBD2,TRBV18,TGTGCCAGCTCACCATATGTACTAGCGGGAGGGCCTGACACAGATACGCAGTATTTT,CASSPYVLAGGPDTDTQYF
few,TRBJ2-7,.,TRBV15,TGTGCCACCAGCAGAGATTGGGGGGACTACGAGCAGTACTTC,CATSRDWGDYEQYF
once,TRBJ2-7,.,TRBV6-5,TGTGCCAGCTACAGTACCCCTTACGAGCAGTACTTC,CASYSTPYEQYF
.,TRBJ2-1,.,TRBV27,TGTGCCAGCAGCAGATACAATGAGCAGTTCTTC,CASSRYNEQFF
.,TRBJ2-7,.,TRBV28,TGTGCCAGCAGTTTTGGGGCAGGGAGACCCTTTTTCTACGAGCAGTACTTC,CASSFGAGRPFFYEQYF
.,TRBJ2-3,TRBD1,TRBV6-6,TGTGCCAGCATGGACAGGGGGTTGGCAGATACGCAGTATTTT,CASMDRGLADTQYF
.,TRBJ2-3,.,TRBV7-9,TGTGCCAGCAGCTGGGGGGATACGCAGTATTTT,CASSWGDTQYF